This TCR beta chain was sequenced for a study of shared clonotypes between healthy human individuals. Overall study findings and caveats: Depth of sequencing was expected to influence donor clonotype sharing. The rarefaction results pointed to incomplete sorted-subset sequencing despite large depth. When naive CD4 clonotypes were compared across a handful of donors, about 4.9% were shared.

Profiled with immunoSEQ multiplex PCR; TCRdb holds only in-frame clones, not every one. The sample lists about 1 million clones; approximately 68% were seen once. Donors, healthy HIV-negative adults, lacked recent acute infections or vaccinations. CDR3 length: 15 amino acids. Germline loops: CDR1 MNHEY, CDR2 SVGAGI. Unmatched junction bases numbered 13, after V lost 5 bases and J lost 9 bases. A note on this clone: What it binds is unknown.

This TCR came from a young man in good health. The sequencing sample was made of memory CD4+ T cells sorted from blood. The subset was: CD45RA-negative fraction. The gene calls are TRBV6-5 and TRBJ2-4; 7 nucleotides agree with TRBD1. The CDR3: CASSPGRQGHGIQYF. For the CDR3, the DNA is TGTGCCAGCAGTCCGGGGCGACAGGGTCATGGCATTCAGTACTTC.